This T cell receptor beta chain appears in the sequencing data of a study of T cell responses to AZD1222 COVID-19 vaccine. Findings and caveats of the study: Spike-wide vaccine-associated CD4 TCRs dominated at 160-218 and 743-854. Unmutated variant regions are reportedly the target of nearly half of TCRs that are spike-specific. Donor demographics were predominantly white British with a female majority; clonal diversity may be underestimated. In all cases, repertoires were sampled only after the peak T cell response.

As concerns this clone: Antigen unknown.

Sequencing used immunoSEQ multiplex PCR; TCRdb keeps in-frame clones, though not all of them. Of about 130,000 clones in the sample, around 86% were seen once. CDR1 and CDR2 from the germline V gene are GTSNPN and SVGIG (reference sequence). The V end was cut by 4 bases, the J end by 7 bases, with 17 bases between. The CDR3 is 14 amino acids. The clonotype comes from an adult in good health. This sequence joins TRBV30 and TRBJ1-3; D uncertain. The sequenced sample was peripheral blood, obtained on day 0 of AZD1222 vaccination. In DNA, the CDR3 is TGTGCCTGGATAGGACCAGCTATCGGGAACACCATATATTTT. Its protein is CAWIGPAIGNTIYF.